This T cell receptor beta chain was identified in a study of patients and donors after allogeneic stem cell transplantation. This clonotype was seen many times. This CDR3 region has 13 residues. CDR1 is WSHSY and CDR2 is SAAADI in the germline V gene. With V trimmed by 6 bases and J by 8 bases, 8 bases remained unmatched. MiXCR, applied by TCRdb to the RT-PCR reads, yields one record per CDR3 protein. Found here are approximately 88,000 distinct CDR3 sequences, roughly 5.1% of them singletons; the top ten hold about 2.8%. The chain has TRBV10-2 and TRBJ1-1; 8 nucleotides agree with TRBD1. Sequencing was performed on blood, either unsorted or a sorted T cell fraction (not recorded which). The clonotype was recovered from a human donor who was either an allogeneic HSCT recipient or a stem cell or donor lymphocyte infusion donor (not recorded which). It is not recorded whose cells these are; they may come from a transplant donor. CDR3 sequence reads: CASSRGQALEAFF. The CDR3 DNA reads TGCGCCAGCAGCCGGGGACAGGCCCTCGAAGCTTTCTTT.